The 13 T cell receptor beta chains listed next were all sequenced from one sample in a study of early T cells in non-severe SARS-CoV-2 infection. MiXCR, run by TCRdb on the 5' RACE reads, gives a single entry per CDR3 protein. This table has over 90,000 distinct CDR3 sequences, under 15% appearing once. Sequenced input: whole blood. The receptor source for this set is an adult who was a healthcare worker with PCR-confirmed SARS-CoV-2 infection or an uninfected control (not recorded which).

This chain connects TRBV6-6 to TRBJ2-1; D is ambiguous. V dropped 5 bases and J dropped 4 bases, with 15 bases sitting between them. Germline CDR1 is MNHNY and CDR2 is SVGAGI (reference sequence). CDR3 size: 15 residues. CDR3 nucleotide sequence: TGTGCCAGCAGTAACCCCCGCGACGATTACAATGAGCAGTTCTTC. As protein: CASSNPRDDYNEQFF.

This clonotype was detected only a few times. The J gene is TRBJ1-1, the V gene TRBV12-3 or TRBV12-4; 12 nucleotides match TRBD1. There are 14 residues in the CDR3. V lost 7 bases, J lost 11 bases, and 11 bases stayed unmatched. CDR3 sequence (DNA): TGTGCCAGCATCCTCATCGGGGGACAGGGGGCTGCTTTCTTT. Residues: CASILIGGQGAAFF.

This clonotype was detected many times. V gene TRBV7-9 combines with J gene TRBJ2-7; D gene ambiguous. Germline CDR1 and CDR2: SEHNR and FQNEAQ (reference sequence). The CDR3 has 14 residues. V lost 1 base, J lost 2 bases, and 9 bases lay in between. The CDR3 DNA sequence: TGTGCCAGCAGCTTAGGTTATAGGGCCTACGAGCAGTACTTC. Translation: CASSLGYRAYEQYF.

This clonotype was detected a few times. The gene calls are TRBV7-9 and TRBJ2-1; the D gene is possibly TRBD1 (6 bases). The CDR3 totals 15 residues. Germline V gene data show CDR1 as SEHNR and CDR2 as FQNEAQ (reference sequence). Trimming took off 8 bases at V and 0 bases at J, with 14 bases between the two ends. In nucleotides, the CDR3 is TGTGCCAGCCACCCGGGGACAAGCTCCTACAATGAGCAGTTCTTC. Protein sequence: CASHPGTSSYNEQFF.

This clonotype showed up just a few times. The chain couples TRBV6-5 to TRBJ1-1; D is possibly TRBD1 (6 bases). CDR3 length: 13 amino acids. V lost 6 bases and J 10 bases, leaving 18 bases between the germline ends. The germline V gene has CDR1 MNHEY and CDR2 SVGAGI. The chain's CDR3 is CASSPQTGLRAFF. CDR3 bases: TGTGCCAGCAGCCCGCAGACAGGTCTAAGAGCTTTCTTT.

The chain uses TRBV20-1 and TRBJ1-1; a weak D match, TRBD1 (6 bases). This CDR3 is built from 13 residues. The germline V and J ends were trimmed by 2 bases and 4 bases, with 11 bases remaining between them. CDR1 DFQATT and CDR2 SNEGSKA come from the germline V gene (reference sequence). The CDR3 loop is CSARWGAGTEAFF. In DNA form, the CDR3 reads TGCAGTGCTAGATGGGGGGCGGGCACTGAAGCTTTCTTT.

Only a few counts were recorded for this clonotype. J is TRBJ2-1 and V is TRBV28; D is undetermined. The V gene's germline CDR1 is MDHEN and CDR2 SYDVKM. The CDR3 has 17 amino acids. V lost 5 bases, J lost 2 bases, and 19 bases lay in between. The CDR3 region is CASSPQSGAHPYNEQFF. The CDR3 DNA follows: TGTGCCAGCAGTCCTCAATCGGGCGCACACCCCTACAATGAGCAGTTCTTC.

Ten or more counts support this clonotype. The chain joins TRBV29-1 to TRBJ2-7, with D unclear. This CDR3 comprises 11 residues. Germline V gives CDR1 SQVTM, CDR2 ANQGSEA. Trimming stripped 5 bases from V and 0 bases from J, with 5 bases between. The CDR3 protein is CSVLVSYEQYF. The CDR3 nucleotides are TGCAGCGTTTTAGTCTCCTACGAGCAGTACTTC.

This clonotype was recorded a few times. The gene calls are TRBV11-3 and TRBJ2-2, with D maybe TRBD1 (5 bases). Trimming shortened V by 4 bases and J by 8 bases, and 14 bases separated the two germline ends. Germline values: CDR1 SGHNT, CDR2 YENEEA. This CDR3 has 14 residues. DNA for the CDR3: TGTGCCAGCAGCTCCCGACAGCGACCGGGGGAGCTGTTTTTT. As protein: CASSSRQRPGELFF.

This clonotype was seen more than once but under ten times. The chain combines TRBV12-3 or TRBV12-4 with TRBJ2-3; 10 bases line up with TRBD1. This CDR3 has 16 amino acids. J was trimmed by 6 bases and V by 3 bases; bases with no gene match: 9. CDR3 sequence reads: CASSFGDRGRMDTQYF. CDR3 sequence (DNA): TGTGCCAGCAGTTTCGGCGACAGGGGGCGCATGGATACGCAGTATTTT.

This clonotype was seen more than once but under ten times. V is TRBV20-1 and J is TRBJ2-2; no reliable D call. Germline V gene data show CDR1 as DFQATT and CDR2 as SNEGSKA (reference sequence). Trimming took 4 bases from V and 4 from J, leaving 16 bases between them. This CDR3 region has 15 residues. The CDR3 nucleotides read TGCAGTGCTAATTGGGGTCACGATCTCACCGGGGAGCTGTTTTTT. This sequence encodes CSANWGHDLTGELFF.

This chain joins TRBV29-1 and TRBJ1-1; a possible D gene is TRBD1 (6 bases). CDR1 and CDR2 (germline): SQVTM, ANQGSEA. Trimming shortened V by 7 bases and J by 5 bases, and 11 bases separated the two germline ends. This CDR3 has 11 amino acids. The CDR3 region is CSAYTGTEAFF. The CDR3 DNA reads TGCAGCGCTTACACAGGGACTGAAGCTTTCTTT. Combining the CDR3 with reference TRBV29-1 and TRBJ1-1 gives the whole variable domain SAVISQKPSRDICQRGTSLTIQCQVDSQVTMMFWYRQQPGQSLTLIATANQGSEATYESGFVIDKFPISRPNLTFSTLTVSNMSPEDSSIYLCSAYTGTEAFFGQGTRLTVV.

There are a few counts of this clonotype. The CDR3 reads CSANQGSYEQYF. CDR3 nucleotide sequence: TGCAGTGCTAATCAGGGATCCTACGAGCAGTACTTC. V gene TRBV20-1 combines with J gene TRBJ2-7; D may be TRBD1 (5 bases). The length of the CDR3 is 12 residues. Germline lookup yields CDR1 DFQATT and CDR2 SNEGSKA (reference sequence). Deletions cut 4 bases from V and 1 base from J, with 8 bases between.